These 9 T cell receptor beta chains originate from one sample sequenced in a study of blood T cell repertoires in COVID-19. Repertoires were generated with immunoSEQ multiplex PCR, while TCRdb's copy carries only in-frame clones and drops some. The table has some 200,000 clones, just under 85% seen once. Sequencing was performed on peripheral blood. These TCRs come from a woman between 50 and 59 years old with active or convalescent COVID-19.

The rearrangement links TRBV30 to TRBJ1-6; 9 bases agree with TRBD1. The CDR3 totals 14 residues. Germline V gene sequence: CDR1 GTSNPN, CDR2 SVGIG (reference sequence). Trimming cost V 0 bases and J 10 bases; bases outside gene matches: 4. The CDR3 DNA sequence: TGTGCCTGGAGTGTACAGGGGGCCGACTCACCCCTCCACTTT. Protein: CAWSVQGADSPLHF.

The chain joins TRBV3-1 (or the pseudogene TRBV3-2) to TRBJ1-5; 10 nucleotides align to TRBD1. The CDR3 runs to 15 residues. Germline V gives CDR1 LGHDT, CDR2 YNNKEL (reference sequence). J lost 9 bases, V lost 4 bases, and 9 bases had no gene match. Here the CDR3 reads CASSPGTGDSGPQHF. CDR3 bases: TGTGCCAGCAGCCCAGGGACAGGGGACTCGGGGCCCCAGCATTTT.

This chain uses TRBV7-8 with TRBJ1-2, with D uncertain. The germline CDR1 and CDR2 sequences are SGHVS and FQNEAQ. The CDR3 runs to 11 residues. Between the trimmed V and J ends, which lost 5 bases and 4 bases, there was a span of 5 bases. In DNA form, the CDR3 reads TGTGCCAGCAGCCCCGGCTATGGCTACACCTTC. Translated, it gives CASSPGYGYTF.

This rearrangement joins TRBV4-1 to TRBJ1-2, with unresolved D. CDR1 is MGHRA, CDR2 YSYEKL, per germline. This CDR3 has 12 residues. Trimming removed 3 bases from V and 8 bases from J, with 10 bases in between. The CDR3: CASSHPSGGYTF. The CDR3 DNA reads as TGCGCCAGCAGCCATCCTTCGGGGGGCTACACCTTC.

The chain employs TRBV11-2 and TRBJ2-7, with 11 positions matching TRBD1. J lost 6 bases, V lost 8 bases, and 9 bases had no gene match. This CDR3 comprises 14 residues. Germline values: CDR1 SGHAT, CDR2 FQNNGV. The chain's CDR3 is CASEGTGGRAEQYF. DNA for the CDR3: TGTGCCAGCGAGGGGACAGGGGGTCGTGCCGAGCAGTACTTC.

The V and J genes are TRBV7-9 and TRBJ2-1, with TRBD2 identical over 7 bases. CDR3 length: 17 amino acids. Germline CDR1 reads SEHNR; CDR2 reads FQNEAQ (reference sequence). Trimming cost V 1 base and J 3 bases; bases outside gene matches: 9. The CDR3 sequence is CASSLGPGLADYNEQFF. The DNA of the CDR3 is TGTGCCAGCAGCTTAGGACCTGGGCTAGCGGACTACAATGAGCAGTTCTTC.

V and J are TRBV15 and TRBJ2-6, with 12 bases that match TRBD1. The CDR3 consists of 17 residues. The V gene's germline CDR1 is LNHNV and CDR2 YYDKDF (reference sequence). V lost 4 bases and J lost 4; bases outside the gene matches: 5. CDR3 bases: TGTGCCACCAGCACCGGGACAGGGGGCGGCGGGGCCAACGTCCTGACTTTC. It encodes CATSTGTGGGGANVLTF. Looking up the rest from reference TRBV15 and TRBJ2-6 gives the full variable domain: DAMVIQNPRYQVTQFGKPVTLSCSQTLNHNVMYWYQQKSSQAPKLLFHYYDKDFNNEADTPDNFQSRRPNTSFCFLDIRSPGLGDTAMYLCATSTGTGGGGANVLTFGAGSRLTVL.

With respect to this clone: An end of the junction differs from the germline gene, which may be a read error. V usage is TRBV7-3 and J usage is TRBJ2-3; 11 bases map to TRBD2. Germline V lookup: CDR1 SGHTA, CDR2 FQGTGA. The CDR3 runs to 15 residues. Here the CDR3 DNA reads TGTGCCAGCAACTTAGCGGGAGGGCCTGCAGATACGCAGTATTTT. This codes for CASNLAGGPADTQYF.

This chain connects TRBV29-1 to TRBJ1-1, with D unresolved. V was cut by 4 bases and J by 4 bases, with 13 bases left in between. The CDR3 spans 13 residues. Germline CDR1 SQVTM, CDR2 ANQGSEA. The CDR3 DNA reads TGCAGCGTTGTTTTCCTCGCGGGCACTGAAGCTTTCTTT. Translated, it gives CSVVFLAGTEAFF.